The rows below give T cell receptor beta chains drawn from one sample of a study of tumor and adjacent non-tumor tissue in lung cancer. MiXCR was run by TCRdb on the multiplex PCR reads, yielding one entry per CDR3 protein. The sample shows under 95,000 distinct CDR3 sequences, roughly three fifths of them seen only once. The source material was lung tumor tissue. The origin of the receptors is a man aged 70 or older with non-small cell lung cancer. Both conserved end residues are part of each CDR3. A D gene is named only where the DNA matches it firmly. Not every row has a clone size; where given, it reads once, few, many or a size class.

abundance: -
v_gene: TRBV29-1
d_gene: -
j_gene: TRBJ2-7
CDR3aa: CSVGQGTSREQYF
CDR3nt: TGCAGCGTTGGTCAGGGGACCTCCCGGGAGCAGTACTTC

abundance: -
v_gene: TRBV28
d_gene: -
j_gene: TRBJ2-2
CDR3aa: CANTGGWDTGELFF
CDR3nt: TGTGCCAACACAGGCGGGTGGGACACCGGGGAGCTGTTTTTT

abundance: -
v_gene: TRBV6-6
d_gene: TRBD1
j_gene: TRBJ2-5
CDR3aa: CASKQGARETQYF
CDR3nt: TGTGCTAGCAAGCAGGGGGCGCGGGAGACCCAGTACTTC

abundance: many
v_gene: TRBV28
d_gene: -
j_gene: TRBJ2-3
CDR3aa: CASRVDTDTQYF
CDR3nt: TGTGCCAGCAGGGTAGACACAGATACGCAGTATTTT

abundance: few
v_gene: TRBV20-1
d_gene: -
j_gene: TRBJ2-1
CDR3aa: CSARPGIGGNEQFF
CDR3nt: TGCAGTGCTCGCCCCGGGATAGGGGGCAATGAGCAGTTCTTC

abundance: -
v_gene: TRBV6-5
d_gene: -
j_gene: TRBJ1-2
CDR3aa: CASSYSDGASYGYSF
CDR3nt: TGTGCTAGCAGTTACTCGGACGGGGCTAGCTATGGCTACTCCTTC

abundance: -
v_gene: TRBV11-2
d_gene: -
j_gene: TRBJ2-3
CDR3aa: CASNINQWVGGTDTQYF
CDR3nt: TGTGCCAGCAACATAAATCAATGGGTGGGTGGCACAGATACCCAGTATTTT

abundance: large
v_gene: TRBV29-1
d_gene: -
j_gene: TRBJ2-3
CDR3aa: CSVLSARRDTQYF
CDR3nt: TGCAGCGTTCTTTCGGCTAGGAGAGATACGCAGTATTTT

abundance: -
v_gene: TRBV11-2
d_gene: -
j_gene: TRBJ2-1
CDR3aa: CVSSIGKGGTYNEQLF
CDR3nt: TGTGTCAGCAGCATAGGGAAGGGCGGCACCTACAATGAGCAGCTCTTC

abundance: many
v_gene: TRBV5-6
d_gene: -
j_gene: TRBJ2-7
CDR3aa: CASSREYEQYF
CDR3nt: TGTGCCAGCAGCCGAGAGTACGAGCAGTACTTC

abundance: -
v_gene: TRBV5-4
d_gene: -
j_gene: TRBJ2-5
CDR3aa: CASSPGAGYQEIQYF
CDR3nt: TGTGCCAGCAGCCCGGGGGCAGGGTACCAAGAGATCCAGTACTTC

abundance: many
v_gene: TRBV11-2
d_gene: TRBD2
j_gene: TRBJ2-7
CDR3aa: CASSVQRGRLYEQYF
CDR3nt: TGTGCCAGCAGCGTACAGCGGGGAAGACTTTACGAGCAGTACTTC

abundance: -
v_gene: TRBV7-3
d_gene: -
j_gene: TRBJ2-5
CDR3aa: CASSLGGTGLDQETQYF
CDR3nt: TGTGCCAGCAGCTTAGGTGGGACGGGGCTCGACCAAGAGACCCAGTACTTC

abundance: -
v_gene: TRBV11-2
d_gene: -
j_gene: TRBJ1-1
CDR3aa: CACSFGFSNTEAFF
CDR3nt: TGTGCCTGTAGCTTCGGGTTCTCGAACACTGAAGCTTTCTTT

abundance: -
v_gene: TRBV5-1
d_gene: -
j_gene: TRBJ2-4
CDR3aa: CANSLGDRGDIQYF
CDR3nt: TGCGCCAACAGCTTGGGGGATAGGGGGGACATTCAGTACTTC

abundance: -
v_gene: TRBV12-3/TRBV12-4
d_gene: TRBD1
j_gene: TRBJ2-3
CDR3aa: CANSSRDRSTDTQYF
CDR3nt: TGTGCCAACAGTTCCCGGGACAGAAGCACAGATACGCAGTATTTT

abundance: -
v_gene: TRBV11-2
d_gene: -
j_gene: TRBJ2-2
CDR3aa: CASSRTNTWELFF
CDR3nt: TGTGCCAGCAGCCGTACTAATACGTGGGAGCTGTTTTTT

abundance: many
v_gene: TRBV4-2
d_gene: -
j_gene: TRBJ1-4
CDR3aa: CASSSGGSGEKLFF
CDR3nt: TGTGCCAGCAGCTCGGGGGGGAGTGGCGAAAAACTGTTTTTT

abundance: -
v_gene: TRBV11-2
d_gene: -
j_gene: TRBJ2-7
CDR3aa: CASSISGLSYEQYF
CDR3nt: TGTGCCAGCAGCATAAGCGGGCTTTCCTACGAGCAGTACTTC

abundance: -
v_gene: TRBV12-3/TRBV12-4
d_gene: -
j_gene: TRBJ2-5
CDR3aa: CTSTSHGGRETKYF
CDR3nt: TGTACCAGCACCTCCCATGGGGGACGAGAGACCAAGTACTTC

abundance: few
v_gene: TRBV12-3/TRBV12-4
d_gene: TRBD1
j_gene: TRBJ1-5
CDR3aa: CASSLRTGEFQPQHF
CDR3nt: TGTGCCAGCAGTTTACGGACAGGGGAGTTTCAGCCCCAGCATTTT

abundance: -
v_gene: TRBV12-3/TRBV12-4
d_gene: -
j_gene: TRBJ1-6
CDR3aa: CANGFIPGAPLHF
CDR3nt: TGTGCGAACGGTTTTATTCCGGGGGCACCCCTCCACTTT

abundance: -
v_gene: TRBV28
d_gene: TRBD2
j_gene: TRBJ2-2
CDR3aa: CASRGLAGERELFF
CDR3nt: TGTGCCAGCAGGGGACTAGCGGGAGAAAGGGAGCTGTTTTTT

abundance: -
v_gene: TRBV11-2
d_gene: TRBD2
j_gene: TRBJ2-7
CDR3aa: CASNLNPGLPGVSEQYF
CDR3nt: TGTGCTAGCAACTTAAATCCGGGACTACCGGGAGTTAGCGAGCAGTACTTC

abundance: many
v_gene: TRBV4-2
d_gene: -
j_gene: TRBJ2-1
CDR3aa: CASSGEGGYEQFF
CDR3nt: TGTGCCAGCAGCGGAGAGGGTGGCTATGAGCAGTTCTTC

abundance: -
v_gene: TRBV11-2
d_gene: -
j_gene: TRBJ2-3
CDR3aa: CASSANTRDTRYF
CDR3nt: TGTGCCAGCAGCGCAAACACGCGTGATACGCGATATTTT

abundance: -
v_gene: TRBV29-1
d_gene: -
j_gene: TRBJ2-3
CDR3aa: CSLRGTDTRYF
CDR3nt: TGCAGCCTTCGAGGCACTGATACGCGGTATTTT

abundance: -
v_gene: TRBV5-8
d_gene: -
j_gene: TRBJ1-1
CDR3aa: CASSPARGQWRRWYAEASF
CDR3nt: TGTGCCAGCAGTCCCGCCCGAGGACAGTGGCGCAGGTGGTACGCTGAAGCTTCCTTT

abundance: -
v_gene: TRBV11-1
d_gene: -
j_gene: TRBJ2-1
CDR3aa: CASSLGSGQRPYNEQFF
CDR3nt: TGTGCCAGCAGCCTAGGTAGCGGACAACGTCCCTACAATGAGCAGTTCTTC

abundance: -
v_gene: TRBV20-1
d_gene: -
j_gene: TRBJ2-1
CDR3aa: CIALLQGRVNNEQFF
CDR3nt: TGCATTGCCCTCCTTCAGGGGAGGGTTAACAATGAGCAGTTCTTC

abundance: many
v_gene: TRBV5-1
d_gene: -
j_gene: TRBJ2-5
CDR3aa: CASSPRDEYRDPNLETQYF
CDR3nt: TGCGCCAGCTCACCCAGGGACGAATATAGAGACCCCAACTTAGAGACCCAGTACTTC

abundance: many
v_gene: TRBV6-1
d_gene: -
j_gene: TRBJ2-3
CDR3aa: CASRNRVPDTQYF
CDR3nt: TGTGCCAGCAGGAACAGGGTCCCAGATACGCAGTATTTT

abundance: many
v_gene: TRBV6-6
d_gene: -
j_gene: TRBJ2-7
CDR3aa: CAGSTGTTKSNYEQYF
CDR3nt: TGTGCCGGCAGTACCGGGACAACCAAATCAAACTACGAGCAGTACTTC

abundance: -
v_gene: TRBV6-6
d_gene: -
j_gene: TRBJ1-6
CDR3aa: CASSYRSNSPLHF
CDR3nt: TGTGCCAGCAGTTACCGATCGAATTCACCCCTCCACTTT

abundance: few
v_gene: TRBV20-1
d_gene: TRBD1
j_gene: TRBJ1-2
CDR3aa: CSARDPGQGDYGYTF
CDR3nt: TGCAGTGCTAGAGATCCGGGACAGGGGGACTATGGCTACACCTTC

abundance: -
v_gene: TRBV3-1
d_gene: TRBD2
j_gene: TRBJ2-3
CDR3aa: CASIQDLLAGGQLGTQYF
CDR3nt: TGTGCCAGCATCCAAGATCTACTAGCGGGGGGTCAGCTGGGGACGCAGTATTTT

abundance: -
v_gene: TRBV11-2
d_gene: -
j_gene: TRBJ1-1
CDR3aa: CTSCSRGYTEAFF
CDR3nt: TGTACCAGCTGCAGCAGGGGATATACTGAAGCTTTCTTT

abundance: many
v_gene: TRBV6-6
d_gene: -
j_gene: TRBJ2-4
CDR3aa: CASSFGRDVAKNIQYF
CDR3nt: TGTGCCAGCAGTTTCGGACGGGACGTAGCCAAAAACATTCAGTACTTC

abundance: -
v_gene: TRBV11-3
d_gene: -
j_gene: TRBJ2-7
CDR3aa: CACGLEGWSEKYF
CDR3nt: TGTGCCTGCGGCTTGGAGGGCTGGTCGGAGAAGTACTTC

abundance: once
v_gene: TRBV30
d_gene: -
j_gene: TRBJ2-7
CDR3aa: CAWTPGGYYQYF
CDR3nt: TGTGCCTGGACCCCCGGCGGATACTATCAGTACTTC

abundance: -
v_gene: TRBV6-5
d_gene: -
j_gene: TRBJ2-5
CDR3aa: CGSSLREGPDWETQYF
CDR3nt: TGTGGCAGCAGCCTAAGAGAAGGACCAGATTGGGAGACTCAGTACTTC

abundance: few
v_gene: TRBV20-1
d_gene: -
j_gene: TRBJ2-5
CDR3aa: CSASSRRREETQYF
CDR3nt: TGCAGTGCTAGCTCCAGGAGACGAGAAGAGACCCAGTACTTC

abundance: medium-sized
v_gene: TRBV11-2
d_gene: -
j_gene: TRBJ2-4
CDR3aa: CASSLTKNIQYF
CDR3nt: TGTGCCAGCAGCTTAACCAAAAACATTCAGTACTTC

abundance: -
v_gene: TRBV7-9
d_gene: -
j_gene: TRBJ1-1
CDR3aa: CARRRITTEAFF
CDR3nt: TGTGCCAGAAGACGCATAACTACTGAGGCTTTCTTT

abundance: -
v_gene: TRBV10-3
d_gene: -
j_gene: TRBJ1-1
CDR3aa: CAIRKDEGYTEAFF
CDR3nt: TGCGCCATCAGGAAGGACGAGGGGTATACTGAAGCTTTCTTT

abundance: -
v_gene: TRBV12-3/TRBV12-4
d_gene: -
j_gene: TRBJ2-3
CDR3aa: CASRRASVTQYF
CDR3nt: TGTGCCAGCAGGAGGGCGTCAGTTACGCAGTATTTT

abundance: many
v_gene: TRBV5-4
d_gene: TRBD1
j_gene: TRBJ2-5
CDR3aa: CASKSGTALSETQYF
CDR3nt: TGTGCCAGCAAATCCGGGACAGCCTTATCCGAGACCCAGTACTTC

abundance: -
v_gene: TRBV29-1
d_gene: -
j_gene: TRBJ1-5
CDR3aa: CRGRAGQLNQPQHF
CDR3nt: TGCAGAGGAAGAGCAGGACAGCTCAATCAGCCCCAGCATTTT

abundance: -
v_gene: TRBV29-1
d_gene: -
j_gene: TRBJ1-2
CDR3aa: CSVLVTIEGIGYTF
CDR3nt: TGCAGCGTTTTAGTAACGATCGAGGGGATTGGTTACACCTTC

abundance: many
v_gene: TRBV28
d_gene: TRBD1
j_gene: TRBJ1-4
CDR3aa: CASSLPTGDEKLFF
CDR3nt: TGTGCCAGCAGTTTACCGACAGGGGATGAAAAACTGTTTTTT

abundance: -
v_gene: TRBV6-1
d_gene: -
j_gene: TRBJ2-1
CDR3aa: CASSERPDFYNEQFF
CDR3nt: TGTGCCAGCAGCGAACGGCCAGACTTCTACAATGAGCAGTTCTTC

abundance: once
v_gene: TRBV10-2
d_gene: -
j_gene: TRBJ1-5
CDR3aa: CTSSELESNQPQHF
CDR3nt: TGCACCAGCAGTGAGTTGGAAAGCAATCAGCCCCAGCATTTC

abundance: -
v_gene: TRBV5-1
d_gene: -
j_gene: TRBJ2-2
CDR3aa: CASSFLPGGNTGELFF
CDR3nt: TGCGCTAGCAGCTTCCTCCCCGGGGGTAACACCGGGGAGCTGTTTTTT

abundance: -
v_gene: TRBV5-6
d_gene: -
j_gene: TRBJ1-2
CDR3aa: CAGSFVGARYNGYTF
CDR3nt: TGTGCTGGCAGCTTTGTGGGGGCCAGGTACAATGGCTACACCTTC

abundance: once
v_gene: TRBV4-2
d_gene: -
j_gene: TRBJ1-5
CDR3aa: CASSQGRTQGLSNQPQHF
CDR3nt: TGTGCCAGCAGTCAAGGGAGGACGCAGGGGTTGAGCAATCAGCCCCAGCATTTT

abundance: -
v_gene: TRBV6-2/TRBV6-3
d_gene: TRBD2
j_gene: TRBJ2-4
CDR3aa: CASSYLGTSGRKDTEYF
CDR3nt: TGTGCCAGCAGTTACTTGGGGACTAGCGGGAGGAAGGACACTGAGTACTTC